Here is one TCR beta chain with its context. Its antigen is currently unknown. The data belong to a study of post-analysis software for immune sequencing data. Turning to the study itself: Relapsing-remitting, secondary progressive and progressive-relapsing forms made up the multiple sclerosis disease courses.

Regarding the study as a whole: Clustering by F measure revealed strong co-clustering among samples prepared together in one batch. Significantly lower normalized Chao1 diversity was seen in multiple sclerosis patients than in controls. There were several TRBV segments more frequent in patients than controls, and TRBV5-6, TRBV5-1 and TRBV20-1 were among them.

Presence of unique molecular identifiers characterized the TCR beta cDNA libraries. Each CDR3 protein is one row after TCRdb ran MiXCR on the PCR reads. The sample shows more than 500,000 distinct CDR3 sequences, 34% of them seen only once. Germline CDR1 DFQATT, CDR2 SNEGSKA (reference sequence). V was clipped by 1 base and J by 2 bases; unmatched bases: 10. This CDR3 is built from 17 residues. This sequence originates from a girl aged 2-17 years with multiple sclerosis. This chain connects TRBV20-1 to TRBJ2-2; 7 nucleotides line up with TRBD1. The sample taken for sequencing was blood. CDR3 DNA sequence: TGCAGTGCTAGAGTCGCGACAGGGCCGGAAAACACCGGGGAGCTGTTTTTT. This codes for CSARVATGPENTGELFF.